This T cell receptor (beta chain) appears in the sequencing data of a study of blood T cell repertoires in COVID-19. Study in general: Italy, Spain and the United States were the sources of the convalescent and acute COVID-19 samples. PBMCs, B-cell-depleted T cells, or T cells were the source of the cDNA or gDNA that made up the material.

TCRdb's copy holds only in-frame clones and misses some; the assay was immunoSEQ multiplex PCR. Of some 250,000 clones listed, 75% to 85% are singletons. The CDR3 is 16 residues long. Per the germline V gene, CDR1 is LGHNT and CDR2 is FRNRAP. J gave up 2 bases and V 5 bases, and 9 bases lay outside the gene matches. This chain connects TRBV12-5 to TRBJ2-1; TRBD1 matches at 7 bases. The receptor's source is a woman aged 60-70 years with active or convalescent COVID-19. The sample was peripheral blood. The CDR3 sequence is CASGGAGTVAYNEQFF. The CDR3 region has the DNA TGTGCTAGTGGTGGGGCCGGGACAGTTGCCTACAATGAGCAGTTCTTC.